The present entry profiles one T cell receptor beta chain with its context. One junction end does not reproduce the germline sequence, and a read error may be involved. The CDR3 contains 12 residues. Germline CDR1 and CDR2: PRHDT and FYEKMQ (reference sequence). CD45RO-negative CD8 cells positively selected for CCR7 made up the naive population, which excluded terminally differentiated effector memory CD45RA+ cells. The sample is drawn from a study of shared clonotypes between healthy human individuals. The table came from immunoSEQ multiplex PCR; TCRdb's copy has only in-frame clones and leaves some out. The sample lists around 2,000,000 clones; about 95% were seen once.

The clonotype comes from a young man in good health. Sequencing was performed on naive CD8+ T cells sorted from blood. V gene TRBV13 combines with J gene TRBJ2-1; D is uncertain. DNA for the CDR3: TGTGCCAGCCGAATCGGGTACAATAAGCAGTTCTTC. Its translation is CASRIGYNKQFF.